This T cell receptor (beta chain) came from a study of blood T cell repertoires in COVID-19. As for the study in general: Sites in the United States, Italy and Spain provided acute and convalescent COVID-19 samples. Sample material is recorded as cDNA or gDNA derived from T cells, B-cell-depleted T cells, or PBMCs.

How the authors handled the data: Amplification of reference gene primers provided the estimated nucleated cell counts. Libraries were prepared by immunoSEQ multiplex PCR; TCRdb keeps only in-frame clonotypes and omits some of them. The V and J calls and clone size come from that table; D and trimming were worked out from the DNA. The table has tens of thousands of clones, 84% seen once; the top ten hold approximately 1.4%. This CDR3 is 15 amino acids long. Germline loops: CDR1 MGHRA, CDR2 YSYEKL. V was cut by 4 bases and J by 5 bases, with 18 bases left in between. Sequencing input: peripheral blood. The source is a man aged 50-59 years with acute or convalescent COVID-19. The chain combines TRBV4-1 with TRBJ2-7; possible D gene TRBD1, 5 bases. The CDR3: CASSPSGRVGHEQYF. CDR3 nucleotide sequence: TGCGCCAGCAGCCCGTCGGGCAGGGTGGGGCACGAGCAGTACTTC.